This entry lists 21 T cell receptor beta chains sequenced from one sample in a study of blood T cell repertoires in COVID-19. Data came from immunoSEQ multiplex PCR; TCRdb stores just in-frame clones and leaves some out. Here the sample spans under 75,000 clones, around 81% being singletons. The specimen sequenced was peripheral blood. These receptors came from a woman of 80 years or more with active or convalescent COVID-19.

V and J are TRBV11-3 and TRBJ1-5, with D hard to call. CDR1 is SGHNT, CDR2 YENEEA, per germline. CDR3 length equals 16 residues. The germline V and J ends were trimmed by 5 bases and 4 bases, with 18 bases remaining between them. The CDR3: CASSPHPREENQPQHF. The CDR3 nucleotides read TGTGCCAGCAGCCCGCATCCGAGGGAAGAGAATCAGCCCCAGCATTTT.

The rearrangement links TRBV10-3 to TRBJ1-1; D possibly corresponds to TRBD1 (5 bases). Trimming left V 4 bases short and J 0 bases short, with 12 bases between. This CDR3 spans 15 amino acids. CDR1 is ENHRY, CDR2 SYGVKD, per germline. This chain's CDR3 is CAISARQNMNTEAFF. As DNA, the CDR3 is TGTGCCATCAGTGCGCGACAGAACATGAACACTGAAGCTTTCTTT.

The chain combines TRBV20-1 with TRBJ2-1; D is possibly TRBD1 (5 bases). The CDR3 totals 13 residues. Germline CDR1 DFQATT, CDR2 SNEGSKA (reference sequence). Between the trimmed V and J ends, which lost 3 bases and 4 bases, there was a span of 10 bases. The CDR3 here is CSASYRQYNEQFF. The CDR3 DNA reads TGCAGTGCTAGTTACCGACAGTACAATGAGCAGTTCTTC.

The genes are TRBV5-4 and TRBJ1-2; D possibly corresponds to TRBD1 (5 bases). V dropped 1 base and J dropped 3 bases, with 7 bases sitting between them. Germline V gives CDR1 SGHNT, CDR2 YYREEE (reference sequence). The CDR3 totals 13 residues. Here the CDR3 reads CASSLTGDYGYTF. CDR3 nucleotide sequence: TGTGCCAGCAGCTTGACGGGGGACTATGGCTACACCTTC.

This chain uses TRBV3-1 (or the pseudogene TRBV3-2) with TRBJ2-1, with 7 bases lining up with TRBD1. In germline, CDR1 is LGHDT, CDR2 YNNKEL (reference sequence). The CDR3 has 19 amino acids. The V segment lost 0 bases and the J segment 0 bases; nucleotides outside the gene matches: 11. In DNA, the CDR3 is TGTGCCAGCAGCCAAGATAGGGGAAGACAGGGAAGCTCCTACAATGAGCAGTTCTTC. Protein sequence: CASSQDRGRQGSSYNEQFF.

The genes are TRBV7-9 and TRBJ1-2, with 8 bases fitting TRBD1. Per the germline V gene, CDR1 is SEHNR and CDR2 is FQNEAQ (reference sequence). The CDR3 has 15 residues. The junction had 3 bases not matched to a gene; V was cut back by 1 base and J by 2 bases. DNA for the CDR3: TGTGCCAGCAGCTTAGGACAGGGGATCAACTATGGCTACACCTTC. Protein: CASSLGQGINYGYTF.

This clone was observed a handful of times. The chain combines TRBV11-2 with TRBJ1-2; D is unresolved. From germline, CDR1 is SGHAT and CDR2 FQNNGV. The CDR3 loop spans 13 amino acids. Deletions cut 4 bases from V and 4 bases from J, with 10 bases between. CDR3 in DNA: TGTGCCAGCAGCTCGGTCGGAGGCTATGGCTACACCTTC. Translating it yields CASSSVGGYGYTF.

The CDR3 region has the DNA TGTGCCAGCAGCCCACAGGGGATTGTGGGCGCTTTCTTT. Translation: CASSPQGIVGAFF. J is TRBJ1-1 and V is TRBV6-2 or TRBV6-3, with 7 nucleotides matching TRBD1. J lost 11 bases, V lost 6 bases, and 12 bases had no gene match. CDR1 is MNHEY and CDR2 is SVGEGT in the germline V gene. CDR3 length equals 13 residues.

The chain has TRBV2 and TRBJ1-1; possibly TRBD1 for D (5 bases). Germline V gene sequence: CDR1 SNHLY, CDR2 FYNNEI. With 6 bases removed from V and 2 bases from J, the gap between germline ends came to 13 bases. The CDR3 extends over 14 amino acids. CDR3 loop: CASSLGGVNTEAFF. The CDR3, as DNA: TGTGCCAGCAGCCTCGGAGGGGTTAACACTGAAGCTTTCTTT. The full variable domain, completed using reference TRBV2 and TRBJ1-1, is EPEVTQTPSHQVTQMGQEVILRCVPISNHLYFYWYRQILGQKVEFLVSFYNNEISEKSEIFDDQFSVERPDGSNFTLKIRSTKLEDSAMYFCASSLGGVNTEAFFGQGTRLTVV.

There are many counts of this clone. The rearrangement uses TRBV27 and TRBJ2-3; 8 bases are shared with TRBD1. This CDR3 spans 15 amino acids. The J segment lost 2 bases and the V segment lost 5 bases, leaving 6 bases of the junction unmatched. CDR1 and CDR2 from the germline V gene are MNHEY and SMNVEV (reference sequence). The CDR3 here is CASSKSDRATDTQYF. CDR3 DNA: TGTGCCAGCAGTAAATCGGACAGGGCCACAGATACGCAGTATTTT.

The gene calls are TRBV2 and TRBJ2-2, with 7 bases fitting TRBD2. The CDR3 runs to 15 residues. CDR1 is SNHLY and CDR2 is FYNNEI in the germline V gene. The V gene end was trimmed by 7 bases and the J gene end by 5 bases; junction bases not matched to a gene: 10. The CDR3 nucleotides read TGTGCCAGCACTCTGTGGGGGGGAGGAACCGGGGAGCTGTTTTTT. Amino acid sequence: CASTLWGGGTGELFF.

The CDR3, as DNA: TGTGCCAGCAGCCAAATACAGGCCGAAGCTTTCTTT. This codes for CASSQIQAEAFF. The rearrangement links TRBV3-1 (or the pseudogene TRBV3-2) to TRBJ1-1, with D perhaps TRBD1 (5 bases). The CDR3 runs 12 residues. With 2 bases removed from V and 8 bases from J, the gap between germline ends came to 9 bases. In germline, CDR1 is LGHDT, CDR2 YNNKEL (reference sequence).

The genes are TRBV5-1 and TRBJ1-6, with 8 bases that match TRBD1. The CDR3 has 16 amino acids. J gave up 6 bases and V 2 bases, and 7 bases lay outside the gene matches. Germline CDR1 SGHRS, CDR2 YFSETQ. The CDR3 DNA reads TGCGCCAGCAGCTTATCCGGGACAGGCAGTAATTCACCCCTCCACTTT. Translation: CASSLSGTGSNSPLHF. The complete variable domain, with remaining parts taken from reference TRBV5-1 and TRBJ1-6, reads KAGVTQTPRYLIKTRGQQVTLSCSPISGHRSVSWYQQTPGQGLQFLFEYFSETQRNKGNFPGRFSGRQFSNSRSEMNVSTLELGDSALYLCASSLSGTGSNSPLHFGNGTRLTVT.

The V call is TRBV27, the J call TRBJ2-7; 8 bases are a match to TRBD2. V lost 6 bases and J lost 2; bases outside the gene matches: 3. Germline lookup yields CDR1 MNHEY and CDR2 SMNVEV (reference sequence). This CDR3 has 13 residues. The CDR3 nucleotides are TGTGCCAGCAGGGGCGGGGGGCCCTACGAGCAGTACTTC. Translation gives CASRGGGPYEQYF.

This CDR3 is CSASMGTDDSPLHF. CDR3 coding DNA: TGCAGTGCTAGTATGGGCACAGACGATTCACCCCTCCACTTT. This chain joins TRBV20-1 and TRBJ1-6; no clear D. Germline V lookup: CDR1 DFQATT, CDR2 SNEGSKA (reference sequence). Trimming shortened V by 3 bases and J by 8 bases, and 14 bases separated the two germline ends. The CDR3 length is 14 residues.

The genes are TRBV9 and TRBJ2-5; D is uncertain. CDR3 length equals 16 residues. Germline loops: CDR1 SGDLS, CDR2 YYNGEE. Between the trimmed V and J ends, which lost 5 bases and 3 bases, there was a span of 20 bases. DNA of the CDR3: TGTGCCAGCAGGTCCGCCAGCCAGGCCGTAGAAGAGACCCAGTACTTC. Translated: CASRSASQAVEETQYF.

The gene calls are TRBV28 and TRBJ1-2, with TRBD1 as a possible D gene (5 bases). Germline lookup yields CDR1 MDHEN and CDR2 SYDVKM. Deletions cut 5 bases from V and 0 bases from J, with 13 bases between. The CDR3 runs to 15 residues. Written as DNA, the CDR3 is TGTGCCAGCAGTCGTCACAGGACCACTAACTATGGCTACACCTTC. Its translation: CASSRHRTTNYGYTF.

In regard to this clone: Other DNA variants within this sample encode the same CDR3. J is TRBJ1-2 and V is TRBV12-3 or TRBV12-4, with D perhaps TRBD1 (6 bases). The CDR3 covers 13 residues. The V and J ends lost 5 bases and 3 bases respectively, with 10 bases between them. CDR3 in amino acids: CASSPNRDYGYTF. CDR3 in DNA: TGTGCCAGCAGTCCTAACAGGGACTATGGCTACACCTTC.

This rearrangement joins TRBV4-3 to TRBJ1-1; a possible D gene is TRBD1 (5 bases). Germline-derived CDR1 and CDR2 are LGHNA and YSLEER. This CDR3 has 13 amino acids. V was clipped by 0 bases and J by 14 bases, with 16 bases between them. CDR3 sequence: CASSQDNVPGRFF. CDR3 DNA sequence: TGCGCCAGCAGCCAAGATAATGTTCCAGGGCGCTTCTTT.

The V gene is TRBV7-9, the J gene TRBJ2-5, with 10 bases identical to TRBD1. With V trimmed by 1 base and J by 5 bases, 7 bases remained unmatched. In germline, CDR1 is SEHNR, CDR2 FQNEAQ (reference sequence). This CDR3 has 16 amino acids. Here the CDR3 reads CASSLGDRGDRETQYF. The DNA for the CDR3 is TGTGCCAGCAGCTTAGGGGACAGGGGAGACCGGGAGACCCAGTACTTC.

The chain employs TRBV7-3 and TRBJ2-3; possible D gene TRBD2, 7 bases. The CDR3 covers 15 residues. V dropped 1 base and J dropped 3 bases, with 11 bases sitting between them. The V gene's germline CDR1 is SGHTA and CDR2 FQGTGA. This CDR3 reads CASSLNAGATDTQYF. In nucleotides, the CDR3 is TGTGCCAGCAGCTTAAATGCGGGGGCGACAGATACGCAGTATTTT.